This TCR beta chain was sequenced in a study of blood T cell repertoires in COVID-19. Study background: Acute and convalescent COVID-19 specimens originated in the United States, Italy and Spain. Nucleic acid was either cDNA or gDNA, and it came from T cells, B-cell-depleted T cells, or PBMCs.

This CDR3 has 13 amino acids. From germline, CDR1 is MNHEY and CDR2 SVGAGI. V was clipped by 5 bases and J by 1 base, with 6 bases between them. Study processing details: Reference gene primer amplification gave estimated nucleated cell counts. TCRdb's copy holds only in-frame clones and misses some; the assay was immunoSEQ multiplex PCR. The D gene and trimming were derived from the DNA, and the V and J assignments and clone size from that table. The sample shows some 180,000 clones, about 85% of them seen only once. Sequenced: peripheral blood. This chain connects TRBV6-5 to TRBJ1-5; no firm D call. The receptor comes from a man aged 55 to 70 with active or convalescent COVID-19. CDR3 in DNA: TGTGCCAGCAGTATACAGAGCAATCAGCCCCAGCATTTT. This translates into CASSIQSNQPQHF.